Sequencing of this TCR beta chain was carried out in a study of shared clonotypes between healthy human individuals. Germline V CDR1 and CDR2: MNHEY, SMNVEV (reference sequence). Trimming took 5 bases from V and 0 from J; bases not matched to a gene: 9. The CDR3 is made up of 16 amino acids. Libraries were prepared by immunoSEQ multiplex PCR; TCRdb keeps only in-frame clonotypes and omits some of them. The sample has 2 million to 3 million clones, roughly 93% seen once. V usage is TRBV27 and J usage is TRBJ2-5, with 7 bases fitting TRBD1. The origin of this receptor is a young man in good health. Some clones in this sample may be carry-over from other donors' samples. The sequenced sample was naive CD4+ T cells from PBMCs. Sample subset: CD45RA+ positively selected. The CDR3: CASSRGNRGNQETQYF. Written as DNA, the CDR3 is TGTGCCAGCAGTCGTGGGAACAGGGGTAACCAAGAGACCCAGTACTTC.